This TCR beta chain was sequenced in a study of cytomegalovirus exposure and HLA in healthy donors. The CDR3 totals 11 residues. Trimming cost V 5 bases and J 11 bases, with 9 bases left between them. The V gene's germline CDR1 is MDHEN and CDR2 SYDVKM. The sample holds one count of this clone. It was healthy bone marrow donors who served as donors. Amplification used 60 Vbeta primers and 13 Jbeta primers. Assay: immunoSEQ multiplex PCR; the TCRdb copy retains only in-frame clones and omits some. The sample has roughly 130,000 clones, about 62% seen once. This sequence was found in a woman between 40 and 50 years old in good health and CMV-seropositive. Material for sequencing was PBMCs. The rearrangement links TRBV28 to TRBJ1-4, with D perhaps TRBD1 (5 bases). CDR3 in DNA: TGTGCCAGCAGTCCCGGGGGGAAACTGTTTTTT. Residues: CASSPGGKLFF.